This T cell receptor (beta chain) was identified in a study of early T cells in non-severe SARS-CoV-2 infection. Background on the study: Investigators sequenced bulk RNA drawn from unsorted whole blood, and chains remained unpaired.

Study conclusions and caveats: Matching against VDJdb likely underestimated virus-specific expansions, favoring anti-spike CD8.

Comment on this clonotype: Its antigen is unknown.

Researchers attached unique molecular identifiers to individual cDNA molecules. One entry per CDR3 protein, called by TCRdb with MiXCR from the 5' RACE reads. Of some 66,000 distinct CDR3 sequences in the sample, over 10% were seen once. CDR3 length: 15 amino acids. Germline loops: CDR1 SGDLS, CDR2 YYNGEE. Trimming shortened V by 3 bases and J by 1 base, and 11 bases separated the two germline ends. The receptor was derived from an adult who was a healthcare worker with PCR-confirmed SARS-CoV-2 infection or an uninfected control (not recorded which). Sample: whole blood. This chain uses TRBV9 with TRBJ2-1; D is possibly TRBD2 (5 bases). The chain's CDR3 is CASSGPTRSYNEQFF. The CDR3 DNA is TGTGCCAGCAGCGGGCCTACTAGGTCCTACAATGAGCAGTTCTTC.